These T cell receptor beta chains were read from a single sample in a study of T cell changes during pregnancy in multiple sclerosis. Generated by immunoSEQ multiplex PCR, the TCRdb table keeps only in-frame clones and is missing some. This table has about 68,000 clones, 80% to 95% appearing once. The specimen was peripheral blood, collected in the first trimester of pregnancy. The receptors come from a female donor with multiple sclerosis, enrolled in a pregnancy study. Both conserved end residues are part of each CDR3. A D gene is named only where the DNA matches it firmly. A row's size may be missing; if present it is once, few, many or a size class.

DNA: TGTGCCAGCAGCTCCCGCCTGTCGGGATTTTGGGAGACCCAGTACTTC
CDR3: CASSSRLSGFWETQYF
J: TRBJ2-5
V: TRBV5-6
size: -
D: -

DNA: TGTGCCAGCACCCGGGCTAGCGGGGGACACACAGATACGCAGTATTTT
CDR3: CASTRASGGHTDTQYF
J: TRBJ2-3
V: TRBV28
size: once
D: TRBD2

DNA: TGTGCCATCAGTGAGCTGGCGGGGGCGAACACTGAAGCTTTCTTT
CDR3: CAISELAGANTEAFF
J: TRBJ1-1
V: TRBV10-3
size: few
D: -

DNA: TGTGCCAGCAGCTTCCGCGGGGGCTCCTACGAGCAGTACTTC
CDR3: CASSFRGGSYEQYF
J: TRBJ2-7
V: TRBV7-2
size: -
D: TRBD2

DNA: TGTGCCAGCAGCTGGACAGGGAGCAATGAGCAGTTCTTC
CDR3: CASSWTGSNEQFF
J: TRBJ2-1
V: TRBV25-1
size: -
D: TRBD1

DNA: TGTGCCATCGGGCTAGGGACAGCGATAGGGGAGCTGTTTTTT
CDR3: CAIGLGTAIGELFF
J: TRBJ2-2
V: TRBV10-3
size: once
D: TRBD1

DNA: TGTGCCAGCAGTGAATATGTGGGAGTAAACACCGGGGAGCTGTTTTTT
CDR3: CASSEYVGVNTGELFF
J: TRBJ2-2
V: TRBV6-1
size: once
D: -

DNA: TGTGCCAGCAGTCCTGCCTTCGGGACAGGGGTCGGCTACACCTTC
CDR3: CASSPAFGTGVGYTF
J: TRBJ1-2
V: TRBV2
size: -
D: TRBD1

DNA: TGTGCCAGCAGCTTAATAGGGTTGGGACAGGGCCTCTCTGGGGCCAACGTCCTGACTTTC
CDR3: CASSLIGLGQGLSGANVLTF
J: TRBJ2-6
V: TRBV7-3
size: -
D: TRBD1

DNA: TGTGCCAGTGCCGGGACTAGCGGGACCTACAATGAGCAGTTCTTC
CDR3: CASAGTSGTYNEQFF
J: TRBJ2-1
V: TRBV19
size: -
D: TRBD2

DNA: TGTGCCAGCAGTCGACAGGGATCTACCTACGAGCAGTACTTC
CDR3: CASSRQGSTYEQYF
J: TRBJ2-7
V: TRBV27
size: -
D: TRBD1

DNA: TGTGCCAGCAGTCCGTTGACTGGCGGACTTGGCGAGCAGTACTTC
CDR3: CASSPLTGGLGEQYF
J: TRBJ2-7
V: TRBV28
size: -
D: -

DNA: TGTGCCAGCAGTTACCCAGGGGGTGGGCAGCCCCAGCATTTT
CDR3: CASSYPGGGQPQHF
J: TRBJ1-5
V: TRBV28
size: -
D: TRBD1

DNA: TGTGCCTTAGGTGGAGATGGGACTAGCGGGAGGACTAGCAGGTCGGGGGAGCAGTTCTTC
CDR3: CALGGDGTSGRTSRSGEQFF
J: TRBJ2-1
V: TRBV30
size: -
D: TRBD2

DNA: TGTGCCACCAGCTTGCTCGGAGGGGCAAATGGCTACACCTTC
CDR3: CATSLLGGANGYTF
J: TRBJ1-2
V: TRBV15
size: medium-sized
D: -

DNA: TGTGCCATCAGTCGACAGCGGAACACTGAAGCTTTCTTT
CDR3: CAISRQRNTEAFF
J: TRBJ1-1
V: TRBV10-3
size: -
D: -

DNA: TGCAGCGTTAGGGGACAGAGATCCACCGGGGAGCTGTTTTTT
CDR3: CSVRGQRSTGELFF
J: TRBJ2-2
V: TRBV29-1
size: -
D: TRBD1

DNA: TGTGCCACCAGCAGAGTAGTAGCTAAACCTAATGAAAAACTGTTTTTT
CDR3: CATSRVVAKPNEKLFF
J: TRBJ1-4
V: TRBV15
size: -
D: -

DNA: TGTGCCAGCAGTTTAGGCAGTAACTATGGCTACACCTTC
CDR3: CASSLGSNYGYTF
J: TRBJ1-2
V: TRBV28
size: -
D: -

DNA: TGTGCCAGCAGGTTCCGGGACACCCCTGCCGCGCAGTACTTC
CDR3: CASRFRDTPAAQYF
J: TRBJ2-7
V: TRBV28
size: -
D: -

DNA: TGTGCCAGCAAGTCGGACAGGGGGCGGGAGACCCAGTACTTC
CDR3: CASKSDRGRETQYF
J: TRBJ2-5
V: TRBV27
size: -
D: TRBD1

DNA: TGTGCCAGCAGCGTGGCCGCACAGGGCCCTAACTATGGCTACACCTTC
CDR3: CASSVAAQGPNYGYTF
J: TRBJ1-2
V: TRBV9
size: few
D: -

DNA: TGTGCCATCAGTGTATTCGTTCCCGGGGTCTCGGATGAGCAGTTCTTC
CDR3: CAISVFVPGVSDEQFF
J: TRBJ2-1
V: TRBV10-3
size: -
D: -

DNA: TGTGCCAGTAGTCTCCGGTCCCTGAGCTCCTACGAGCAGTACTTC
CDR3: CASSLRSLSSYEQYF
J: TRBJ2-7
V: TRBV19
size: -
D: -

DNA: TGCGCCAGCAGCTCCGGACAGGGAGTAAGGGCCAACGTCCTGACTTTC
CDR3: CASSSGQGVRANVLTF
J: TRBJ2-6
V: TRBV5-1
size: -
D: TRBD1

DNA: TGTGCCATCAGTGGACAGCTGGGACAGCCCCAGCATTTT
CDR3: CAISGQLGQPQHF
J: TRBJ1-5
V: TRBV10-3
size: -
D: -

DNA: TGTGCCAGCAGTGCCGGGACAGGGAATAGTGGCAATCAGCCCCAGCATTTT
CDR3: CASSAGTGNSGNQPQHF
J: TRBJ1-5
V: TRBV6-1
size: -
D: TRBD1

DNA: TGTGCCAGCAGGCGGGAGGACCGACCCTACGAGCAGTACTTC
CDR3: CASRREDRPYEQYF
J: TRBJ2-7
V: TRBV2
size: -
D: TRBD2

DNA: TGTGCCAGCAGTGTGGGACTAGTTCCCTACGAGCAGTACTTC
CDR3: CASSVGLVPYEQYF
J: TRBJ2-7
V: TRBV2
size: -
D: TRBD2

DNA: TGCAGCGTTGAATCGCGGGGACAGGGAAACTATGGCTACACCTTC
CDR3: CSVESRGQGNYGYTF
J: TRBJ1-2
V: TRBV29-1
size: -
D: TRBD1

DNA: TGCGCCAGCAGGGCCGGGACTAGCGGGAAACACGAGCAGTACTTC
CDR3: CASRAGTSGKHEQYF
J: TRBJ2-7
V: TRBV5-1
size: -
D: TRBD2

DNA: TGCGCCAGCAGCAAAGCTCAGGGTTCCGGGGAGCTGTTTTTT
CDR3: CASSKAQGSGELFF
J: TRBJ2-2
V: TRBV5-1
size: -
D: -

DNA: TGTGCCAGTAGTCTAGCGGGAGATCGGACCTACGAGCAGTACTTC
CDR3: CASSLAGDRTYEQYF
J: TRBJ2-7
V: TRBV19
size: -
D: TRBD2